This T cell receptor (beta chain) emerged from a study of shared clonotypes between healthy human individuals. Using immunoSEQ multiplex PCR, the repertoire was profiled, and TCRdb retains in-frame clones only, with some absent. The table lists about 2.1 million clones, just over 90% of them singletons. Positive CCR7 selection of CD45RO-negative cells yielded the naive CD8 cells, and terminally differentiated effector memory CD45RA+ cells were excluded. Trimming removed 4 bases at V and 1 base at J, with 13 bases between. CDR3 length: 15 residues. CDR1 and CDR2 from the germline V gene are SEHNR and FQNEAQ (reference sequence).

The clonotype was recovered from a man aged 18 to 30 in good health. Some clones in this sample may be carry-over from other donors' samples. The sample comprised naive CD8+ T cells from PBMCs. This sequence joins TRBV7-9 and TRBJ1-1; D may be TRBD1 (6 bases). The CDR3 protein is CASSSTGASNTEAFF. The CDR3 DNA is TGTGCCAGCAGCTCAACGGGGGCCTCGAACACTGAAGCTTTCTTT.